This T cell receptor beta chain was recorded in a study of beta chain features in type 1 diabetes. Study-wide results and caveats: There was a moderate but significant shortening of TCRB CDR3s in all four CD4+ subsets of Type 1 diabetes patients. Within the patient group, naive, central memory and Treg TCRB repertoires appeared more similar to each other than within healthy donors.

Isolated RNA was reverse transcribed in full, so expressed TCRB transcripts were sequenced. The assay was immunoSEQ multiplex PCR, and TCRdb's table has in-frame clones only and misses some. The table includes roughly 150,000 clones, 10% detected once. The CDR3 has 15 amino acids. CDR1 and CDR2 from the germline V gene are KGHSH and LQKENI. The V gene end was trimmed by 1 base and the J gene end by 3 bases; junction bases not matched to a gene: 3. On this clone itself: No antigen is known for it.

This chain uses TRBV18 with TRBJ2-3; 8 nucleotides agree with TRBD2. This clonotype originated in a man aged 25 to 40 with type 1 diabetes. Sequencing was carried out using central memory CD4+ T cells from blood. The CDR3 sequence is CASSPQIAGTDTQYF. DNA for the CDR3: TGTGCCAGCTCACCACAGATAGCGGGAACAGATACGCAGTATTTT.